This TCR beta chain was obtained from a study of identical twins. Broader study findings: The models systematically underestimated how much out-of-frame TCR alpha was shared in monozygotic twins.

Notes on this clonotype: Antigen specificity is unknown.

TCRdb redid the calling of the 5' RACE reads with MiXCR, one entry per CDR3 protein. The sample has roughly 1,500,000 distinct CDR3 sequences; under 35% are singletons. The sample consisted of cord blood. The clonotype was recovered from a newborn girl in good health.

This CDR3 reads CASSQDRLAPVGYF. The CDR3 DNA reads TGTGCCAGCAGCCAAGATAGGCTAGCCCCCGTCGGGTACTTC. The chain carries TRBV4-2 and TRBJ2-4; D may be TRBD2 (5 bases). This CDR3 has 14 residues. Germline V gene data show CDR1 as LGHNA and CDR2 as YNFKEQ. Trimming left V 0 bases short and J 15 bases short, with 18 bases between.